The rows below give T cell receptor beta chains drawn from one sample of a study of cytomegalovirus exposure and HLA in healthy donors. Measured with immunoSEQ multiplex PCR; TCRdb has only the in-frame clones, and not every one. This table holds around 150,000 clones, around four fifths found once. The sequencing sample was made of PBMCs. The receptors were gathered from a male donor in good health and CMV-seronegative. CDR3s include the opening cysteine and the closing phenylalanine or tryptophan. The D gene is left open where the match is weak. Only part of the rows carry a size: once, few, many, or a class if the clone is expanded.

j_gene | len | d_gene | v_gene | abundance | CDR3aa | CDR3nt
TRBJ2-1 | 15 | TRBD2 | TRBV13 | NA | CASSLTSGNYNEQFF | TGTGCCAGCAGCCTGACTAGCGGGAATTACAATGAGCAGTTCTTC
TRBJ1-5 | 18 | TRBD1 | TRBV19 | NA | CASTRTGGFGYSNQPQHF | TGTGCCAGTACTCGGACAGGGGGCTTCGGGTATAGCAATCAGCCCCAGCATTTT
TRBJ1-6 | 13 | NA | TRBV13 | NA | CASSLGEGSPLHF | TGTGCCAGCAGCTTAGGGGAGGGCTCACCCCTCCACTTT
TRBJ2-1 | 16 | TRBD2 | TRBV7-9 | NA | CASSSAGLAGRPEQFF | TGTGCCAGCAGCAGTGCTGGACTAGCGGGCCGACCCGAGCAGTTCTTC
TRBJ1-6 | 14 | NA | TRBV19 | once | CASSARTANSPLHF | TGTGCCAGTAGTGCACGGACAGCTAATTCACCCCTCCACTTT
TRBJ1-4 | 14 | NA | TRBV27 | NA | CASSLPGVNEKLFF | TGTGCCAGCAGTTTACCGGGGGTCAATGAAAAACTGTTTTTT
TRBJ2-7 | 15 | TRBD2 | TRBV9 | NA | CASSVSSGSPYEQYF | TGTGCCAGCAGCGTTTCTAGCGGGAGCCCCTACGAGCAGTACTTC
TRBJ2-2 | 15 | NA | TRBV5-4 | NA | CASSLYDRDLGELFF | TGTGCCAGCAGCTTGTACGACAGGGACTTGGGGGAGCTGTTTTTT
TRBJ2-1 | 15 | TRBD1 | TRBV5-6 | NA | CASSSGQGAYNEQFF | TGTGCCAGCAGTTCGGGACAGGGGGCCTACAATGAGCAGTTCTTC
TRBJ2-5 | 11 | TRBD1 | TRBV20-1 | NA | CSATTGETQYF | TGCAGTGCCACGACAGGGGAGACCCAGTACTTC
TRBJ1-5 | 15 | NA | TRBV16 | NA | CASSQIRTVDQPQHF | TGTGCCAGCAGCCAAATCCGTACAGTCGATCAGCCCCAGCATTTT
TRBJ2-7 | 16 | TRBD1 | TRBV19 | NA | CASSADSGTGSYEQYF | TGTGCCAGTAGTGCCGACTCCGGGACAGGGTCCTACGAGCAGTACTTC
TRBJ2-1 | 15 | TRBD1 | TRBV4-2 | NA | CASSQTWDSNNEQFF | TGTGCCAGCAGCCAAACCTGGGACAGCAACAATGAGCAGTTCTTC
TRBJ2-3 | 13 | NA | TRBV28 | once | CASTVGYTDTQYF | TGTGCCAGCACCGTCGGGTACACAGATACGCAGTATTTT
TRBJ2-2 | 15 | NA | TRBV7-7 | NA | CASSLATGFTGELFF | TGTGCTAGCAGCCTAGCTACAGGATTCACCGGGGAGCTGTTTTTT
TRBJ2-6 | 17 | TRBD1 | TRBV7-3 | NA | CASSVQGIGSGANVLTF | TGTGCCAGCAGCGTACAGGGGATAGGCTCTGGGGCCAACGTCCTGACTTTC
TRBJ1-1 | 15 | TRBD1 | TRBV7-9 | NA | CASSDSRGRRTEAFF | TGTGCCAGCAGCGATTCCAGGGGGCGAAGGACTGAAGCTTTCTTT
TRBJ1-2 | 11 | NA | TRBV7-2 | NA | CASSPSSGYTF | TGTGCCAGCAGCCCCTCGAGTGGCTACACCTTC
TRBJ2-7 | 13 | NA | TRBV11-2 | NA | CASTLGGGYEQYF | TGTGCCAGCACCCTAGGGGGGGGTTACGAGCAGTACTTC
TRBJ2-7 | 13 | NA | TRBV7-9 | NA | CASSLGGTGEQYF | TGTGCCAGCAGCTTAGGCGGGACCGGAGAGCAGTACTTC
TRBJ2-7 | 12 | NA | TRBV6-5 | NA | CAVHTSSYEQYF | TGTGCCGTACATACAAGCTCCTACGAGCAGTACTTC
TRBJ2-1 | 19 | TRBD2 | TRBV7-9 | once | CSSSSSGTSGGNSYNEQFF | TGTTCCAGCAGCTCCTCCGGGACTAGCGGGGGGAATTCCTACAATGAGCAGTTCTTC